The T cell receptor beta chain described here comes from a study of shared clonotypes between healthy human individuals. For the study at large: The study used three CD4 naive, three CD4 memory, two CD8 naive and one CD8 memory plate per donor.

CDR1 LGHNA and CDR2 YSLEER come from the germline V gene. This CDR3 region has 18 residues. The ends were cut back, 1 base at V and 1 base at J, with 19 bases in the middle. Sorted-subset replicate PCR reactions contained roughly 190 ng DNA, corresponding to approximately 30,000 T cell genomes. Under the authors' procedure: Junction-only sequences produced by ImmunoSEQ had no quality scores, so filtering differed. Here immunoSEQ multiplex PCR was the method, and the copy in TCRdb shows in-frame clones only, minus some. V, J and clone size are taken as reported in that table, and D and trimming were inferred from the DNA itself. The table includes nearly 2 million clones, approximately 94% detected once. CD8 cells classed as naive were CD45RO-negative and positively selected for CCR7, excluding terminally differentiated effector memory CD45RA+ cells.

Sequencing was performed on naive CD8+ T cells sorted from blood. This clonotype originated in a man between 18 and 35 years old in good health. The chain is built from TRBV4-3 and TRBJ2-5; D is unclear. CDR3: CASSQGAVGGASQETQYF. CDR3 nucleotides: TGCGCCAGCAGCCAAGGGGCGGTGGGCGGAGCCTCCCAAGAGACCCAGTACTTC.